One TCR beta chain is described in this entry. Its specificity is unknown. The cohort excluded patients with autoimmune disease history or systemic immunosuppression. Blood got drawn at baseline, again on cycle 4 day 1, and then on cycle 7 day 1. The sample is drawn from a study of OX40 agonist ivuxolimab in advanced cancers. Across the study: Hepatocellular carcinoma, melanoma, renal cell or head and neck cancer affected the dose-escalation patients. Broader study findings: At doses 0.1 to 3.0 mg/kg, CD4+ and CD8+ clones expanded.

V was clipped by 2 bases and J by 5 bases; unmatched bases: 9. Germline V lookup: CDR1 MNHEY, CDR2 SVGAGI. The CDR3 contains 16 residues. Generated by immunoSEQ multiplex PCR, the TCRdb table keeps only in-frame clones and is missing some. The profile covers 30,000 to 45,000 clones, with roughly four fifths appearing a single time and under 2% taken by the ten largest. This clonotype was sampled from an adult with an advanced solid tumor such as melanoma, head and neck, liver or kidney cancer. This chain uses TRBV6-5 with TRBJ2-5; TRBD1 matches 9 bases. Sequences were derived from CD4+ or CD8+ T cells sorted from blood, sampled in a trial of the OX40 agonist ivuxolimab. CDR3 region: CASSYKDRGVGETQYF. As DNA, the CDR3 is TGTGCCAGCAGTTACAAGGACAGGGGAGTAGGCGAGACCCAGTACTTC.